Sequencing of this T cell receptor (beta chain) was carried out in a study of human T cells and chemical hapten exposure. At least ten counts were recorded for this clonotype. Specified time point: patch test 2, 6 weeks after DPC sensitization. Stated treatment: therapeutic diphenylcyclopropenone sensitization with weekly scalp DPC. Patients had alopecia, were aged 18 to 70, and were not pregnant. One entry per CDR3 protein, called by TCRdb with MiXCR from the RACE reads. The data contain some 350,000 distinct CDR3 sequences, about 6% of them singletons. Germline values: CDR1 SQVTM, CDR2 ANQGSEA. V was trimmed by 3 bases and J by 2 bases, leaving 13 bases between them. CDR3 length: 14 amino acids.

The source material was whole blood, sampled in connection with sensitization to the hapten diphenylcyclopropenone (DPC). The rearrangement links TRBV29-1 to TRBJ1-2; no definite D call. This clonotype originated in a woman aged 18-30 years with alopecia areata. Some clones in this sample may be carry-over from other donors' samples. CDR3 sequence (DNA): TGCAGCGTTGACACATCGAATTACAACTATGGCTACACCTTC. This encodes CSVDTSNYNYGYTF. Variable domain in full (rest from reference TRBV29-1 and TRBJ1-2): SAVISQKPSRDICQRGTSLTIQCQVDSQVTMMFWYRQQPGQSLTLIATANQGSEATYESGFVIDKFPISRPNLTFSTLTVSNMSPEDSSIYLCSVDTSNYNYGYTFGSGTRLTVV.